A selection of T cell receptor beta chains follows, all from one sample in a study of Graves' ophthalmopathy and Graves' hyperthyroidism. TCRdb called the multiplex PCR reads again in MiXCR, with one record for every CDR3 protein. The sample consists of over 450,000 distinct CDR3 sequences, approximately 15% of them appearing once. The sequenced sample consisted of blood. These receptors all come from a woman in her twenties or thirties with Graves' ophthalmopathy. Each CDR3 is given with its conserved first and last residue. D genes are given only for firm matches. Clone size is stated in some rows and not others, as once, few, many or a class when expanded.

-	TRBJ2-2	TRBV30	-	TGTGCCTGGAGTCCATCCTGGGAGGGGGAGCTGTCTTTT	CAWSPSWEGELSF
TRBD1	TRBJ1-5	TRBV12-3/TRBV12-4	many	TGTGCCAGCAGCCGGAACGACAGGGGCAGGCAGCCCCAGCATTTT	CASSRNDRGRQPQHF
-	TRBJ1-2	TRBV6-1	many	TGTGCCAGCAGTGAAGAAGCGGGTTACAGGGCACAGGTCGGCTACACCTTC	CASSEEAGYRAQVGYTF
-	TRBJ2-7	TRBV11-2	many	TGTGCCAGCAGCGACACCCTACCGTACGAGCAGTACTTC	CASSDTLPYEQYF
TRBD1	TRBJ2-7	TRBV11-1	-	TGTGCCAGCAGCTTAGTTTGGACAGGGAATTTCCACTACGAGCAGTACTTC	CASSLVWTGNFHYEQYF
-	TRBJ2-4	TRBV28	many	TGTGCCAGCAGTCCCCTCCTAGCCAAAAACATTCAGTACTTC	CASSPLLAKNIQYF
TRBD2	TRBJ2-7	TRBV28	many	TGTGCCAGCAGTCTCAGGACTAGCTCCTACGAGCAGTACTTC	CASSLRTSSYEQYF
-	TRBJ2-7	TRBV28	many	TGTGCCAGCAGGGGACCGCTCGTCTACGAGCAGTACTTC	CASRGPLVYEQYF
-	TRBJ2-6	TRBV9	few	TGTGCCAGCAGCGGGCAGCTGGGGGGAGGGGGCTCTGGGGCCAACGTCCTGACTTTC	CASSGQLGGGGSGANVLTF
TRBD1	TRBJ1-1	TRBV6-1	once	TGTGCCAGCAGTGAATTTGAGGGGCAGGGGGGCACTGAAGCTTTCTTT	CASSEFEGQGGTEAFF
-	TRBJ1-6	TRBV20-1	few	TGCAGTGCTACCGTGGACCATTCTCTCCACTTT	CSATVDHSLHF
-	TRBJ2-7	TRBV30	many	TGTGCCCAAAGGACTAGGGGGACTACGGAGCAGTACTTC	CAQRTRGTTEQYF
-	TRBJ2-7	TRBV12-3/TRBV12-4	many	TGTGCCAGCAGTTTTCCGGGGGAGCAGTACTTC	CASSFPGEQYF
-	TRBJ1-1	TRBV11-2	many	TGTGCCAGCAGTACTCGGACAGTTGAAGCTTTCTTT	CASSTRTVEAFF
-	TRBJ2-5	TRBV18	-	TGTGCCAGCTCACCCCTACCCGGGGCCCAAGGGGGAGAGACCCAGTACTTC	CASSPLPGAQGGETQYF
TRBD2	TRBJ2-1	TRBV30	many	TGTGCCTGGAGGAAGGTAGCGGGCGGCTCCTACAATGAGCAGTTCTTC	CAWRKVAGGSYNEQFF
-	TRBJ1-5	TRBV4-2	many	TGTGCCAGCAGCCAAGGATCGGGCAATCAGCCCCAGCATTTT	CASSQGSGNQPQHF
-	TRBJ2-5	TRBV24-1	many	TGTGCCACCAGTGACACAAGTCTGGGGCTTGGAGAGACCCAGTACTTC	CATSDTSLGLGETQYF
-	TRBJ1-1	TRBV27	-	TGTGCCAGCATCTCCCGGGGGGGTCACACTGAAGCTTTCTTT	CASISRGGHTEAFF
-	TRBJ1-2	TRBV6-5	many	TGTGCCAGCAGTTACGCGTGGGGGTCCTATGGCTACACCTTC	CASSYAWGSYGYTF
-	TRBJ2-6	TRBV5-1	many	TGCGCCAGCAGCTTGGCTCCAGGTGGCTCTGGGGCCAACGTCCTGACTTTC	CASSLAPGGSGANVLTF
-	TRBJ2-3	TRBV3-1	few	TGTGCCAGCAGCCAAACGGTGGATACGCAGTATTTT	CASSQTVDTQYF
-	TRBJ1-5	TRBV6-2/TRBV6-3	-	TGTGCCAGCATGTGGGATAGCAATCAGCCCCAGCATTTC	CASMWDSNQPQHF
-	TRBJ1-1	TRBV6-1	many	TGTGCCAGCAGTGAGACTGGGAGCTGGAACACTGAAGCTTTCTTT	CASSETGSWNTEAFF
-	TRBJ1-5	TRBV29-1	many	TGCAGCGTTGAGTTGGGGGGTAATCAGCCCCAGCATTTT	CSVELGGNQPQHF
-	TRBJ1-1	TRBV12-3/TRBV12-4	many	TGTGCCAGCAGTTTTAGCCTGGAGAATGAAGCTTTCTTT	CASSFSLENEAFF
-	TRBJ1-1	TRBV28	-	TGTGCCAGCAGTTTAGTCGAGGGTCTGAACACTGAAGCTTTCTTT	CASSLVEGLNTEAFF
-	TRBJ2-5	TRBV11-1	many	TGTGCCAGCAGCGTACGGGAATCGCTAGCTGTTAAAGAGACCCAGTACTTC	CASSVRESLAVKETQYF
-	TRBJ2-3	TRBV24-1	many	TGTGCCACCAGTGATTTAGGAGATACGCAGTATTTT	CATSDLGDTQYF
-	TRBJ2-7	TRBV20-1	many	TGCAGTGCCGACGCCCTGGATCGGTACTACGAGCAGTACTTC	CSADALDRYYEQYF
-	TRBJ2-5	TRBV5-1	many	TGCGCCAGCAGCTTGTCACAGGCATCTAGGACCCAGTACTTC	CASSLSQASRTQYF
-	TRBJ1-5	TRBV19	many	TGTGCCAGTAGTACCGAGGGTAGGGGAAGACGCAATCAGCCCCAGCATTTT	CASSTEGRGRRNQPQHF
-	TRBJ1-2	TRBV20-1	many	TGCGAAGCGACGGATAACTATGGCTACACCTTC	CEATDNYGYTF
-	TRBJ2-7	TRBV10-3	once	TGTGCCATCAGTGGCCGGGGAAATGAGCAGTACTTC	CAISGRGNEQYF
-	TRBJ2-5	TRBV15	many	TGTGCCACCAGCAGAGATAGGGTGGAGACCCAGTACTTC	CATSRDRVETQYF
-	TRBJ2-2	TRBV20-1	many	TGCAGTGCTAGTTGGGCTTCTGGGACCGGGGAGCTGTTTTTT	CSASWASGTGELFF
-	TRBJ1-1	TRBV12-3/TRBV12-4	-	TGTGCCAGCAGTTCGCGGGACGGCAGTCGGACTGAAGCTTTCTTT	CASSSRDGSRTEAFF
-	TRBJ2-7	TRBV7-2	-	TGTGCCAGCAGCTTGGGACACCCCCACTACGAGCAGTACTTC	CASSLGHPHYEQYF
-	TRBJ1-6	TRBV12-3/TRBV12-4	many	TGTGCCAGCAGTTTGCAAGGGGTTAATTCACCCCTCCACTTT	CASSLQGVNSPLHF
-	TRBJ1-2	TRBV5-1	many	TGCGCCAGCAGCTTGGCCTCAGCGGAAGGCTACACCTTC	CASSLASAEGYTF
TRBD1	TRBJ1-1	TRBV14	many	TGTGCCAGCAGCCAAGATAGGACAGGTGCGAACACTGAAGCTTTCTTT	CASSQDRTGANTEAFF
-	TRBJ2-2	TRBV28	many	TGTGCCAGCACCCAATGGGCCTGGAACACCGGGGAGCTGTTTTTT	CASTQWAWNTGELFF
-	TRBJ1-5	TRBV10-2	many	TGCGCCAGCAGGGACCACAGGGTGGCGGGGAATCAGCCCCAGCATTTT	CASRDHRVAGNQPQHF
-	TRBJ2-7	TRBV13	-	TGTGCCAGCAGCTTACGGGACCCATTCTACGAGCAGTACTTC	CASSLRDPFYEQYF
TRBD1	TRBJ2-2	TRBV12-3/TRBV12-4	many	TGTGCCAGCGGCGACCCCCAGGGGGTTGGGGAGCTGTTTTTT	CASGDPQGVGELFF
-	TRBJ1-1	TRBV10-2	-	TGCGCCCTCCTAGTGGGGGGGGACACTGAAGCTGTCTTT	CALLVGGDTEAVF